The next 23 T cell receptor beta chains were all read from a single sample in a study of T-cell reconstitution after alpha-beta-depleted transplantation in children. Unique molecular identifiers were incorporated into the prepared TCRbeta library. TCRdb itself ran the PCR reads through MiXCR, one entry per CDR3 protein. Here the sample spans 81,000 or so distinct CDR3 sequences, about 14% being singletons. Specimen: PBMCs, mostly from graft donor cells, collected 180 days after TCRalphabeta/CD19-depleted stem cell transplant. The receptor source for this set is a male patient aged 2-15 years who had a stem cell transplant for acute lymphoblastic leukemia, so the T cells may come from the graft donor.

This clonotype was observed a handful of times. The chain is built from TRBV19 and TRBJ1-2, with no clear D. CDR3 length: 12 amino acids. The V gene's germline CDR1 is LNHDA and CDR2 SQIVND (reference sequence). V was clipped by 5 bases and J by 3 bases, with 7 bases between them. For the CDR3, the DNA is TGTGCCAGTAGTTCCCGGGACTATGGCTACACCTTC. Amino acids: CASSSRDYGYTF.

This clonotype was found a few times. V gene TRBV5-1 combines with J gene TRBJ2-7; 8 bases align to TRBD1. CDR1 is SGHRS, CDR2 YFSETQ, per germline. This CDR3 comprises 13 residues. V dropped 3 bases and J dropped 3; count of bases not matched to a gene: 2. Here the CDR3 reads CASSSGTGYEQYF. As DNA, the CDR3 is TGCGCCAGCAGCTCCGGGACAGGCTACGAGCAGTACTTC.

This rearrangement joins TRBV19 to TRBJ1-2; unclear D gene. The germline V and J ends were trimmed by 3 bases and 6 bases, with 17 bases remaining between them. The germline V gene has CDR1 LNHDA and CDR2 SQIVND (reference sequence). This CDR3 comprises 15 residues. The CDR3 DNA is TGTGCCAGTAGTATCCCCCGGCACATCACGGATGGCTACACCTTC. Translating gives CASSIPRHITDGYTF.

The rearrangement uses TRBV10-3 and TRBJ2-1; D assignment may be TRBD1 or TRBD2 (5 bases each). Trimming cost V 6 bases and J 0 bases, with 15 bases left between them. The CDR3 spans 16 residues. Germline V gene lookup returns CDR1 ENHRY and CDR2 SYGVKD. The CDR3 sequence is CAISPRDRSSYNEQFF. The DNA of the CDR3 is TGTGCCATCAGCCCCCGGGACCGAAGCTCCTACAATGAGCAGTTCTTC.

The chain links TRBV11-2 to TRBJ2-6; 12 bases agree with TRBD1. Germline trimming cut 8 bases from V and 3 bases from J; bases unmatched to any gene: 14. This CDR3 has 19 residues. Germline V gene lookup returns CDR1 SGHAT and CDR2 FQNNGV. DNA of the CDR3: TGTGCCAGCGGCCCCAACCGGGACAGGGGGCTTTTTGGGGCCAACGTCCTGACTTTC. This sequence encodes CASGPNRDRGLFGANVLTF.

This clonotype was recorded many times. V usage is TRBV28 and J usage is TRBJ2-2; the D gene is possibly TRBD2 (5 bases). Between the trimmed V and J ends, which lost 2 bases and 4 bases, there was a span of 8 bases. The CDR3 runs to 14 residues. Germline lookup yields CDR1 MDHEN and CDR2 SYDVKM. The CDR3 sequence: CASSLLDFTGELFF. CDR3 in DNA: TGTGCCAGCAGTTTACTGGACTTCACCGGGGAGCTGTTTTTT. Together with reference TRBV28 and TRBJ2-2, the CDR3 gives the full variable domain: DVKVTQSSRYLVKRTGEKVFLECVQDMDHENMFWYRQDPGLGLRLIYFSYDVKMKEKGDIPEGYSVSREKKERFSLILESASTNQTSMYLCASSLLDFTGELFFGEGSRLTVL.

The chain recombines TRBV6-5 with TRBJ2-2; D may match TRBD1 or TRBD2 (5 bases each). Per the germline V gene, CDR1 is MNHEY and CDR2 is SVGAGI. V was pared by 2 bases and J by 5 bases, with 6 bases between. CDR3 length: 13 residues. CDR3 in amino acids: CASSYGGTGELFF. Here the CDR3 DNA reads TGTGCCAGCAGTTACGGGGGTACCGGGGAGCTGTTTTTT.

This clonotype has a handful of counts. V gene TRBV12-3 or TRBV12-4 combines with J gene TRBJ1-1; D remains ambiguous. V dropped 8 bases and J dropped 8 bases, with 9 bases sitting between them. The CDR3 is 10 amino acids. The CDR3 protein is CASFLAEAFF. The CDR3 DNA sequence: TGTGCCAGCTTCCTCGCCGAAGCTTTCTTT.

The chain employs TRBV10-2 and TRBJ2-7, with 9 bases fitting TRBD1. Unmatched junction bases numbered 8, after V lost 5 bases and J lost 0 bases. CDR1 and CDR2 (germline): WSHSY, SAAADI. The CDR3 consists of 16 residues. CDR3 in DNA: TGCGCCAGCAGTAGGGAGAGGGGACAGGGCTCCTACGAGCAGTACTTC. Amino acids: CASSRERGQGSYEQYF.

This clonotype appeared a few times. The chain links TRBV7-6 to TRBJ1-1; TRBD1 agrees at 7 bases. The CDR3 consists of 12 residues. J lost 11 bases, V lost 1 base, and 4 bases had no gene match. Per germline, CDR1 SGHVS and CDR2 FNYEAQ. This CDR3 reads CASSLDDRVAFF. Written as DNA, the CDR3 is TGTGCCAGCAGCTTAGATGACAGGGTGGCTTTCTTT.

V usage is TRBV30 and J usage is TRBJ2-2, with D perhaps TRBD1 (5 bases). The CDR3 runs to 13 residues. Deletions cut 1 base from V and 5 bases from J, with 8 bases between. The germline V gene encodes CDR1 GTSNPN and CDR2 SVGIG (reference sequence). Here the CDR3 reads CAWSATVTGELFF. Written as DNA, the CDR3 is TGTGCCTGGAGTGCGACAGTTACCGGGGAGCTGTTTTTT.

The CDR3 DNA reads as TGTGCCATCAGCGGACAGGGGAGGGGCTACACCTTC. Amino acids: CAISGQGRGYTF. The chain has TRBV10-3 and TRBJ1-2, with 9 nucleotides matching TRBD1. Germline V gene lookup returns CDR1 ENHRY and CDR2 SYGVKD. This CDR3 is built from 12 residues. Trimming took 6 bases from V and 8 from J; bases not matched to a gene: 4.

The chain is built from TRBV9 and TRBJ2-7, with 8 bases lining up with TRBD1. This CDR3 is built from 16 residues. The V and J ends lost 4 bases and 2 bases, in that order; junction bases with no gene match: 11. Germline-derived CDR1 and CDR2 are SGDLS and YYNGEE. The CDR3 protein is CASSLTGTGIAYEQYF. CDR3 in DNA: TGTGCCAGCAGCCTAACCGGGACAGGTATAGCCTACGAGCAGTACTTC.

The V gene is TRBV20-1, the J gene TRBJ2-1, with D perhaps TRBD2 (6 bases). CDR3 length: 13 amino acids. Between the trimmed V and J ends, which lost 0 bases and 4 bases, there was a span of 7 bases. Germline values: CDR1 DFQATT, CDR2 SNEGSKA (reference sequence). The CDR3 coding sequence is TGCAGTGCTAGAGATGGGACTTACAATGAGCAGTTCTTC. This gives the protein CSARDGTYNEQFF.

The rearrangement joins TRBV18 to TRBJ2-5; 7 nucleotides align to TRBD1. Trimming removed 6 bases from V and 5 bases from J; junction bases left unmatched: 9. CDR1 is KGHSH, CDR2 LQKENI, per germline. This CDR3 comprises 14 residues. CDR3 region: CASSPQQGWETQYF. DNA of the CDR3: TGTGCCAGCTCCCCCCAACAGGGGTGGGAGACCCAGTACTTC.

This clonotype showed up many times. This chain connects TRBV20-1 to TRBJ1-6; D might be TRBD1 (6 bases). Germline CDR1 reads DFQATT; CDR2 reads SNEGSKA (reference sequence). This CDR3 contains 16 residues. Trimming cost V 0 bases and J 1 base, with 10 bases left between them. The CDR3 spells CSARDGGGSYNSPLHF. In nucleotides, the CDR3 is TGCAGTGCTAGAGATGGAGGGGGGTCCTATAATTCACCCCTCCACTTT.

This clonotype was observed a handful of times. The chain links TRBV27 to TRBJ1-1, with D tentatively TRBD1 (6 bases). V lost 5 bases, J lost 5 bases, and 15 bases lay in between. Germline CDR1 and CDR2: MNHEY and SMNVEV (reference sequence). The CDR3 sequence is 14 residues long. For the CDR3, the DNA is TGTGCCAGCAGTCCGGGGGCGCGGGGGACTGAAGCTTTCTTT. It is translated as CASSPGARGTEAFF.

This clonotype occurred a few times. The chain carries TRBV5-1 and TRBJ2-7, with 11 bases identical to TRBD2. Germline-derived CDR1 and CDR2 are SGHRS and YFSETQ. After removal of 4 bases from V and 4 bases from J, the junction contained 13 bases not matched to a gene. CDR3 length: 17 amino acids. CDR3 region: CASSRSGRTSGSYEQYF. In DNA, the CDR3 is TGCGCCAGCAGCAGGAGCGGGAGGACTAGCGGGTCTTACGAGCAGTACTTC.

This clonotype turned up a few times. CDR3 in amino acids: CASGLGRGQGNTIYF. The CDR3 bases are TGTGCTAGTGGTTTGGGCAGGGGGCAAGGAAACACCATATATTTT. The rearrangement uses TRBV12-5 and TRBJ1-3; 8 bases are a match to TRBD1. V lost 1 base, J lost 4 bases, and 3 bases stayed unmatched. The CDR3 covers 15 residues. Germline V gene sequence: CDR1 LGHNT, CDR2 FRNRAP.

This chain joins TRBV5-1 and TRBJ2-2; 13 positions agree with TRBD2. The V segment lost 3 bases and the J segment 1 base; nucleotides outside the gene matches: 3. The CDR3 has 17 residues. Per the germline V gene, CDR1 is SGHRS and CDR2 is YFSETQ. CDR3 DNA sequence: TGCGCCAGCAGCTGGACTAGCGGGGGAAGGAACACCGGGGAGCTGTTTTTT. It codes for CASSWTSGGRNTGELFF.

This clonotype turned up a few times. CDR3 sequence reads: CASRMTFGVLAGANVLTF. CDR3 nucleotides: TGTGCCAGCAGGATGACATTCGGGGTTTTGGCAGGGGCCAACGTCCTGACTTTC. V usage is TRBV6-1 and J usage is TRBJ2-6, with D maybe TRBD2 (5 bases). The CDR3 is 18 amino acids. Trimming removed 6 bases at V and 4 bases at J, with 22 bases between. Germline CDR1 and CDR2: MNHNS and SASEGT.

There are a few counts of this clonotype. This chain connects TRBV27 to TRBJ1-3; D unresolved. The length of the CDR3 is 15 residues. Trimming took 3 bases from V and 1 from J, leaving 10 bases between them. CDR1 MNHEY and CDR2 SMNVEV come from the germline V gene (reference sequence). The CDR3 is CASSFIQESGNTIYF. CDR3 in DNA: TGTGCCAGCAGTTTCATTCAGGAATCTGGAAACACCATATATTTT.

This clonotype turned up a few times. The rearrangement uses TRBV7-9 and TRBJ1-1; maybe TRBD1 (6 bases). V was trimmed by 8 bases and J by 5 bases, leaving 15 bases between them. Germline values: CDR1 SEHNR, CDR2 FQNEAQ (reference sequence). The CDR3 has 13 residues. The CDR3 sequence is CASVSRGGTEAFF. The DNA of the CDR3 is TGTGCCAGCGTTTCTAGGGGGGGGACTGAAGCTTTCTTT.